The clone carrying this TCR beta chain was observed a handful of times. This entry comes from a study of blood T cell repertoires in COVID-19. Study in general: Samples representing acute and convalescent COVID-19 were sourced from the United States, Italy and Spain. PBMCs, B-cell-depleted T cells, or T cells were the source of the cDNA or gDNA that made up the material.

Profiling relied on immunoSEQ multiplex PCR, and the TCRdb table lists in-frame clones only, not all of them. The sample yields approximately 210,000 clones, less than 90% seen once. There are 15 residues in the CDR3. The germline CDR1 and CDR2 sequences are MGHRA and YSYEKL. The V and J ends lost 0 bases and 7 bases respectively, with 13 bases between them. This receptor was taken from a woman of 80 years or more with COVID-19, enrolled during active disease. Source material: peripheral blood. The rearrangement links TRBV4-1 to TRBJ1-5, with D hard to call. The CDR3 nucleotides read TGCGCCAGCAGCCAAGAGGGCAGAAGGAAACAGCCCCAGCATTTT. This encodes CASSQEGRRKQPQHF.